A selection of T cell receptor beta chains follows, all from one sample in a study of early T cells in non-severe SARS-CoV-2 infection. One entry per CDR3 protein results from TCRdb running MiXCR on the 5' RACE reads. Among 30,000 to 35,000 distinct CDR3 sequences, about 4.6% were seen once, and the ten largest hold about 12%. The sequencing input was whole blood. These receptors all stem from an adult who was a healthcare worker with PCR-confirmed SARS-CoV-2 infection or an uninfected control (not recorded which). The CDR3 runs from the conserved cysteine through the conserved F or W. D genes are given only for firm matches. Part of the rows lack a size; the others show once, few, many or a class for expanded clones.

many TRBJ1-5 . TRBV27 CASSWDYNQPQHF TGTGCCAGCAGCTGGGACTACAATCAGCCCCAGCATTTT
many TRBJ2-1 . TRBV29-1 CSPKVLGDHEQFF TGCAGCCCGAAAGTCCTGGGGGACCATGAGCAGTTCTTC
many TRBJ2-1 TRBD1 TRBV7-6 CASSLTGVQNYNEQFF TGTGCCAGCAGCTTAACAGGGGTCCAAAACTACAATGAGCAGTTCTTC
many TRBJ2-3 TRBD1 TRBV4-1 CASSQVSGQADTQYF TGCGCCAGCAGCCAAGTTTCCGGACAGGCCGATACGCAGTATTTT
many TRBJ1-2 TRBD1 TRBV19 CASSTTTGNYGYTF TGTGCCAGTAGTACAACGACAGGGAACTATGGCTACACCTTC
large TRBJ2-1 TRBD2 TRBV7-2 CASSLGLAGVNEQFF TGTGCCAGCAGCTTAGGTCTAGCGGGAGTTAATGAGCAGTTCTTC
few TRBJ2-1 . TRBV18 CASSPPGKRAQYNEQFF TGTGCCAGCTCACCACCGGGTAAGCGGGCTCAATACAATGAGCAGTTCTTC
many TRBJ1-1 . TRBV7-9 CASSLVTALEAFF TGTGCCAGCAGCTTAGTGACAGCCCTTGAAGCTTTCTTT
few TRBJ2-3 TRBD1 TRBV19 CASSAHRDRGLTDTQYF TGTGCCAGTAGTGCACACCGGGACAGGGGTTTAACAGATACGCAGTATTTT
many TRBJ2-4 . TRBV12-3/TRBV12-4 CATSPGRKKNIQYF TGTGCCACCTCCCCCGGAAGAAAGAAAAACATTCAGTACTTC
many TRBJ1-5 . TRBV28 CASSLALNLNGQPQHF TGTGCCAGCAGTTTAGCCCTCAATCTGAATGGGCAGCCCCAGCATTTT
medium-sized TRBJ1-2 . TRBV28 CASSLQQGVAPLF TGTGCCAGCAGTTTGCAACAGGGAGTTGCCCCCCTCTTC
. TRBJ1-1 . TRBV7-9 CASSHEGWSSEAFF TGTGCCAGCAGCCACGAGGGCTGGTCGTCTGAAGCTTTCTTT
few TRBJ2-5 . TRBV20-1 CSATLGETQYF TGCAGTGCTACCCTGGGAGAGACCCAGTACTTC
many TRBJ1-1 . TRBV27 CASSLLVGTGEAFF TGTGCCAGCAGTTTATTGGTTGGCACAGGTGAAGCTTTCTTT
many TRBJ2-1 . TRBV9 CASGGPAFEQFF TGTGCCAGCGGGGGGCCGGCGTTCGAGCAGTTCTTC
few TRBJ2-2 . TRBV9 CASTATMANTGELFF TGTGCCAGCACGGCTACAATGGCGAACACCGGGGAGCTGTTTTTT
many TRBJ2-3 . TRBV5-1 CASSLGGYSFTDTQYF TGCGCCAGCAGCTTGGGTGGCTACTCCTTCACAGATACGCAGTATTTT
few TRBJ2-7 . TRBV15 CATSRALGPSSYEQYF TGTGCCACCAGCAGAGCTCTGGGACCGAGCTCCTACGAGCAGTACTTC
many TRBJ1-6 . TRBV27 CASSSTWGGRSPLHF TGTGCCAGCAGTTCTACTTGGGGCGGTAGATCACCCCTCCACTTT
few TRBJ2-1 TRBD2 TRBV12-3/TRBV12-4 CASSFDPSGSQEQFF TGTGCCAGCAGTTTCGATCCTAGCGGGAGTCAGGAGCAGTTCTTC
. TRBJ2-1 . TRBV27 CASTRGVEQFF TGTGCCAGCACCCGAGGGGTTGAGCAGTTCTTC
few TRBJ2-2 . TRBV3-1 CASRGETGELFF TGTGCCAGCAGGGGGGAAACCGGGGAGCTGTTTTTT